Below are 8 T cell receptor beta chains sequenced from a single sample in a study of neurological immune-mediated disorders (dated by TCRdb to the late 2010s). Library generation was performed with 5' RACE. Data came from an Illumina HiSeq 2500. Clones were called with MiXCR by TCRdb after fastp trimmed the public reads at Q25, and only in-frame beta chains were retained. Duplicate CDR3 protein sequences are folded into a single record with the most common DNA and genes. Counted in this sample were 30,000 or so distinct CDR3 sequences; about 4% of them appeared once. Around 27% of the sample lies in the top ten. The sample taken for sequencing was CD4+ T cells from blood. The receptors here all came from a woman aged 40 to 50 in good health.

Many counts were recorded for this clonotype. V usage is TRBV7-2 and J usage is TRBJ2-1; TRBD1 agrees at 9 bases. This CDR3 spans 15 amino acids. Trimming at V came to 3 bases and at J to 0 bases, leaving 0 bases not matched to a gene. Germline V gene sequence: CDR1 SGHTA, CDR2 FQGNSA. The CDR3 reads CASSLDRGSYNEQFF. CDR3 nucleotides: TGTGCCAGCAGCTTGGACAGGGGCTCCTACAATGAGCAGTTCTTC.

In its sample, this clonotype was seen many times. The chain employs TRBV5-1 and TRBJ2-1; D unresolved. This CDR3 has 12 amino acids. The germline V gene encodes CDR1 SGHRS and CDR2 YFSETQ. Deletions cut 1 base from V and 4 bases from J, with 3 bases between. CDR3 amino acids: CASSLIYNEQFF. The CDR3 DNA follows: TGCGCCAGCAGCTTGATATACAATGAGCAGTTCTTC.

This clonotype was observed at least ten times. The DNA of the CDR3 is TGTGCCAGCAGTTCTCCGGGACTAGCGGGAGGGGGGAAGGCCGGGGAGCTGTTTTTT. Amino acids: CASSSPGLAGGGKAGELFF. The gene calls are TRBV27 and TRBJ2-2; 16 positions agree with TRBD2. The ends lost 4 bases at V and 6 bases at J; junction bases unmatched: 11. CDR1 is MNHEY, CDR2 SMNVEV, per germline (reference sequence). This CDR3 spans 19 amino acids.

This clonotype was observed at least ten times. The CDR3 loop reads CASTGVRGADTQYF. CDR3 bases: TGTGCCAGCACCGGGGTTCGCGGGGCAGATACGCAGTATTTT. The V gene is TRBV12-3 or TRBV12-4, the J gene TRBJ2-3, with a possible D match to TRBD2 (6 bases). V shed 7 bases and J shed 4 bases, with 15 bases lying between them. CDR3 size: 14 residues.

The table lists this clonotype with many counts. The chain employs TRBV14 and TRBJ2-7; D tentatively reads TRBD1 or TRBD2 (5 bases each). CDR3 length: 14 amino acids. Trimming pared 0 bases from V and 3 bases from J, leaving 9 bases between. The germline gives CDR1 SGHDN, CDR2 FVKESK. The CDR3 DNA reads TGTGCCAGCAGCCAAGATCATGGGGGCTACGAGCAGTACTTC. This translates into CASSQDHGGYEQYF.

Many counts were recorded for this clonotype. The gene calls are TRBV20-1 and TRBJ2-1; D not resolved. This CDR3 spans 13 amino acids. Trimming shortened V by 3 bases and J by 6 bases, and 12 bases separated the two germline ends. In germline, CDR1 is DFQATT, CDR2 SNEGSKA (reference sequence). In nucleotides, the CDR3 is TGCAGTGCTAGTCCGAGTATACCCAATGAGCAGTTCTTC. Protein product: CSASPSIPNEQFF.

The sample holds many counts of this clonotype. This chain's CDR3 is CASSQDLPVLGNEQFF. CDR3 DNA: TGTGCCAGCAGCCAAGATCTCCCAGTTTTGGGTAATGAGCAGTTCTTC. V usage is TRBV14 and J usage is TRBJ2-1, with unresolved D. CDR1 SGHDN and CDR2 FVKESK come from the germline V gene. This CDR3 region has 16 residues. Trimming removed 0 bases at V and 7 bases at J, with 16 bases between.

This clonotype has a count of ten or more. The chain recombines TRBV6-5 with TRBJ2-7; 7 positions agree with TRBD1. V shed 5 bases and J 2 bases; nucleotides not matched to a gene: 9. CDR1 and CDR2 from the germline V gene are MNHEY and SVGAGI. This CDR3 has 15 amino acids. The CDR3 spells CASSPRGTATYEQYF. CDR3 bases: TGTGCCAGCAGTCCCAGGGGGACAGCCACCTACGAGCAGTACTTC.